This TCR beta chain derives from a study of graft-versus-host responses after intestinal transplantation. Whole-study context: Recipients underwent multivisceral, liver-intestinal, or isolated intestinal transplants.

As regards this clone: The antigen remains unidentified.

Germline-derived CDR1 and CDR2 are MGHRA and YSYEKL. The CDR3 is 15 amino acids. V shed 1 base and J 9 bases; nucleotides not matched to a gene: 9. General study findings and limits: GvH clones turned up in recipient marrow; some had shown up first in ileum or blood. Patients who carried graft-donor T cell macrochimerism also had high graft-versus-host to host-versus-graft clonal ratios in their allografts.

TCRdb's table, derived via immunoSEQ multiplex PCR, lists solely in-frame clones and lacks some. Among about 47,000 clones listed, 85% to 95% were seen once. This receptor was taken from a human donor who was the organ donor for an intestinal transplant. The input for sequencing was unstimulated CD8+ T cells sorted from spleen or lymph node cells, taken before transplant. The V gene is TRBV4-1, the J gene TRBJ2-1, with 7 bases identical to TRBD2. CDR3 amino acids: CASSQGDYSLGEQFF. The CDR3 DNA reads TGCGCCAGCAGCCAAGGGGACTATAGTTTAGGTGAGCAGTTCTTC.